This T cell receptor (beta chain) was sequenced in a study of CD8+CD57+ T cells in acquired aplastic anemia. Profiles of TCR beta VDJ and CDR3 were generated from a genomic DNA template. TCRdb independently ran MiXCR on the reads; one entry per CDR3 protein. Among hundreds of thousands of distinct CDR3 sequences, around 82% were seen once, and the ten largest hold 35% to 50%. Only patients with CD8+CD57+ cell expansion on flow cytometry were chosen for sequencing. Every patient was diagnosed with severe acquired aplastic anemia. Sampling of blood occurred while the patients had still received no therapy. The CDR3 covers 15 residues. Looked up from germline, CDR1 is SGHRS and CDR2 is YFSETQ. Details on this clonotype: The junction and the germline gene differ at one end; a read error may be behind it.

V and J are TRBV5-1 and TRBJ2-7; the D gene could be TRBD1 or TRBD2 (5 bases each). The TCR sequence derives from a human donor with aplastic anemia. What was sequenced was sorted CD4+, CD8+, or CD8+CD57+ T cells (not recorded which) from PBMCs. The CDR3, as DNA: TGTGCCACCAGCTTGGTATCAGGGACCTACTACGAGCAGTACTTC. Its translation: CATSLVSGTYYEQYF.